A single T cell receptor beta chain is shown here with its context. No antigen is known for it. Each CDR3 protein is one row after TCRdb ran MiXCR on the 5' RACE reads. Of more than 10,000 distinct CDR3 sequences listed, just over 50% are singletons. Treg sorting used a CD4+CD25+CD127-/low gate. Notes on the study in general: The TCR gene usage of tumor memory CD4+ T cells clustered together with blood and lymph node memory CD4+ cells and with lymph node naive CD4+ cells. Tumor Treg TCRs overlapped most with tumor naive CD4+ cells.

The CDR3 consists of 16 residues. Germline CDR1 and CDR2: SGHTA and FQGNSA. V was pared by 0 bases and J by 1 base, with 2 bases of the junction left unmatched. What was sequenced was tumor-infiltrating Tregs sorted from the breast tumor. The rearrangement joins TRBV7-2 to TRBJ2-3; TRBD2 matches 9 bases. The receptor's source is a female donor with breast cancer. CDR3 DNA sequence: TGTGCCAGCAGCTTAGCAGCGGGAGGTGGCACAGATACGCAGTATTTT. Translating it yields CASSLAAGGGTDTQYF.